The clone carrying this T cell receptor beta chain was observed a single time. This sample is part of a study of blood T cell repertoires in COVID-19. Study information: The United States, Italy and Spain supplied acute and convalescent COVID-19 samples. PBMCs, B-cell-depleted T cells, or T cells provided the cDNA or gDNA that made up the material.

The CDR3 has 15 amino acids. Germline V gene data show CDR1 as SEHNR and CDR2 as FQNEAQ (reference sequence). With 4 bases clipped from V and 10 bases from J, the junction kept 10 bases outside the gene matches. Original analysis: Scientists estimated how many nucleated cells there were by amplifying reference gene primers. Sequenced by immunoSEQ multiplex PCR; TCRdb stores in-frame clones only, minus some. The V and J calls and clone size come from that table; D and trimming were worked out from the DNA. The sample includes about 180,000 clones, 75% to 90% seen only once; the top ten take 6.5% to 8.5%. Recruited during active infection, patients (from Seattle) were subsequently followed longitudinally.

Material: peripheral blood. The origin of this receptor is a woman between 65 and 79 years old with COVID-19, enrolled during active disease. The rearrangement joins TRBV7-9 to TRBJ2-1; 10 nucleotides agree with TRBD2. The CDR3 protein is CASSSETSGSSEQFF. The CDR3 DNA reads as TGTGCCAGCAGCTCAGAGACTAGCGGGTCCTCCGAGCAGTTCTTC.